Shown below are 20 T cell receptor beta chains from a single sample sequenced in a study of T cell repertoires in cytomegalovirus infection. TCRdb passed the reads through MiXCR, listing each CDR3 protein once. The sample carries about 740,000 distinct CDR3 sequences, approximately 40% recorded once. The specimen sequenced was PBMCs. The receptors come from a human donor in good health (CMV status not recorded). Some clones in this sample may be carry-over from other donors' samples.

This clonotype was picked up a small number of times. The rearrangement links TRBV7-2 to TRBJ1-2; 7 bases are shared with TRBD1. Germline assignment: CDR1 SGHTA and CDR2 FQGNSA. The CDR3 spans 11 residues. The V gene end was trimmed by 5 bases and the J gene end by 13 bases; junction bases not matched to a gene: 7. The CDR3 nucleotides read TGTGCCAGCAGCCGACAGGGACTGGGCACCTTC. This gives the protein CASSRQGLGTF.

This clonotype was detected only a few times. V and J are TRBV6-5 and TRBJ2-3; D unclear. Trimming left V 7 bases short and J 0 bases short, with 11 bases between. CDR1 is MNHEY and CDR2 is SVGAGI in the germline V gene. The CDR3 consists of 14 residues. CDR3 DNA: TGTGCCAGCAAACAACAGTCTAGCACAGATACGCAGTATTTT. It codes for CASKQQSSTDTQYF.

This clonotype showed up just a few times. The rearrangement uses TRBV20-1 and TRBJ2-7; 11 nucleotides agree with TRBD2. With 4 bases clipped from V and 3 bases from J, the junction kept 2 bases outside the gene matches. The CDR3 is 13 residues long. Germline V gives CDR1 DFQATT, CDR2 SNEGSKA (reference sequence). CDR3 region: CSANGLAGYEQYF. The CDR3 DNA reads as TGCAGTGCTAACGGACTAGCGGGCTACGAGCAGTACTTC.

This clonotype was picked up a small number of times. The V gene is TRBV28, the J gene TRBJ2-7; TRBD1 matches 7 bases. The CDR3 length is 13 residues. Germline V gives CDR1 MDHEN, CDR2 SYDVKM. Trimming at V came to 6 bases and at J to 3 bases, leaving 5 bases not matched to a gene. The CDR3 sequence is CASRTGSGYEQYF. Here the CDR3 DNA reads TGTGCCAGCAGGACAGGGTCGGGCTACGAGCAGTACTTC. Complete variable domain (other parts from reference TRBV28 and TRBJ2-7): DVKVTQSSRYLVKRTGEKVFLECVQDMDHENMFWYRQDPGLGLRLIYFSYDVKMKEKGDIPEGYSVSREKKERFSLILESASTNQTSMYLCASRTGSGYEQYFGPGTRLTVT.

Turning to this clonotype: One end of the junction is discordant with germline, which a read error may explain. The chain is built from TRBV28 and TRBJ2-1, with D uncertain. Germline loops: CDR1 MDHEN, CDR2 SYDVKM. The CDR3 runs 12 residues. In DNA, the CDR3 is TGTGTCAGCACATTTTCACAGCGTGAGCAGTTCTTC. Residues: CVSTFSQREQFF.

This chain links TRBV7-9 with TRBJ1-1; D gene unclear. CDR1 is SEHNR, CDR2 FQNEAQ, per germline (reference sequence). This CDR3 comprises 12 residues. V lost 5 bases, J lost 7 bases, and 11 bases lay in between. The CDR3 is CASSKIKDEAFF. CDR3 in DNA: TGTGCCAGCAGCAAGATCAAGGATGAAGCTTTCTTT. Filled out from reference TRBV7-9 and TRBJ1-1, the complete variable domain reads DTGVSQNPRHKITKRGQNVTFRCDPISEHNRLYWYRQTLGQGPEFLTYFQNEAQLEKSRLLSDRFSAERPKGSFSTLEIQRTEQGDSAMYLCASSKIKDEAFFGQGTRLTVV.

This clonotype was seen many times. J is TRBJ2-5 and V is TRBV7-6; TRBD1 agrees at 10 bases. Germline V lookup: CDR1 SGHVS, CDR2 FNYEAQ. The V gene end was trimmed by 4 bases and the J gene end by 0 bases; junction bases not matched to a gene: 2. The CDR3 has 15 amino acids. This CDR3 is CASSWTGGNQETQYF. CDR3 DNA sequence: TGTGCCAGCAGCTGGACAGGGGGTAACCAAGAGACCCAGTACTTC.

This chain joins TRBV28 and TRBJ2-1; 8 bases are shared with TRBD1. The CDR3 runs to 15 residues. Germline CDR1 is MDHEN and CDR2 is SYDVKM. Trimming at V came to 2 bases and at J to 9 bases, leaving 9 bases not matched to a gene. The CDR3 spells CASSLAGTGGLEQFF. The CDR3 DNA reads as TGTGCCAGCAGTTTAGCCGGGACAGGAGGCCTTGAGCAGTTCTTC.

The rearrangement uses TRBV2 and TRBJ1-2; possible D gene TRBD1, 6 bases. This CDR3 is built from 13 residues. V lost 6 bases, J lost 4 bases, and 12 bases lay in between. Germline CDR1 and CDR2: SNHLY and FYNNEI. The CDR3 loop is CASRAGQLYGYTF. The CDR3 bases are TGTGCCAGCAGAGCCGGACAGCTCTATGGCTACACCTTC.

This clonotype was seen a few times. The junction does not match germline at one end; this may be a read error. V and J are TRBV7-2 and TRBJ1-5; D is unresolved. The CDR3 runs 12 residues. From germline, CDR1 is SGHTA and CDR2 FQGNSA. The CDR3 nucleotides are TGTGCCAGCAGCCTGGGGAATCGGCCCCAGCATTTT. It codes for CASSLGNRPQHF. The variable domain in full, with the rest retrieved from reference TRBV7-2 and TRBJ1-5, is GAGVSQSPSNKVTEKGKDVELRCDPISGHTALYWYRQSLGQGLEFLIYFQGNSAPDKSGLPSDRFSAERTGGSVSTLTIQRTQQEDSAVYLCASSLGNRPQHFGDGTRLSIL.

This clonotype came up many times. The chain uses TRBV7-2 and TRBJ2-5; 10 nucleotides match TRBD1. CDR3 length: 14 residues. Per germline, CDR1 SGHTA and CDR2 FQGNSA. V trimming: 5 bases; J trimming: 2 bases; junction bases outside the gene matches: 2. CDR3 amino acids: CASSPDRGQETQYF. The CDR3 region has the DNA TGTGCCAGCAGCCCGGACAGGGGGCAAGAGACCCAGTACTTC.

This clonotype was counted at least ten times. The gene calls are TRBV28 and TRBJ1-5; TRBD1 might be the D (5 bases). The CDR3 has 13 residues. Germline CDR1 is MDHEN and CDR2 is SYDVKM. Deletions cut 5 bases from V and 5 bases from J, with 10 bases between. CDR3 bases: TGTGCCAGCAGTGCCCCGGGGGATCAGCCCCAGCATTTT. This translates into CASSAPGDQPQHF.

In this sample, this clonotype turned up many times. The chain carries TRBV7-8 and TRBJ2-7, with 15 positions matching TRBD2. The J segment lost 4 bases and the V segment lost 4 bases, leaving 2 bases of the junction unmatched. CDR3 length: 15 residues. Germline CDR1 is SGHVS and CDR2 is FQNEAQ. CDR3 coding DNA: TGTGCCAGCAGCTCCGGGACTAGCGGGGGGTACGAGCAGTACTTC. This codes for CASSSGTSGGYEQYF.

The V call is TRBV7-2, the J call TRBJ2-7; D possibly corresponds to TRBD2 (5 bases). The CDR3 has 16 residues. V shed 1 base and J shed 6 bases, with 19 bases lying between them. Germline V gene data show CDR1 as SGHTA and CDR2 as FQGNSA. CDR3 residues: CASSLGRGIINSEQYF. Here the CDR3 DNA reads TGTGCCAGCAGCTTAGGTCGGGGAATAATTAACTCCGAGCAGTACTTC.

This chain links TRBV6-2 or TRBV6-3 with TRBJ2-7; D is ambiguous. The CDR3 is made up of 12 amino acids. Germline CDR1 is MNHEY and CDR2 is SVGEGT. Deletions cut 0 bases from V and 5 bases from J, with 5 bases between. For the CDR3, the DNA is TGTGCCAGCAGTTACTCACAGAACGAGCAGTACTTC. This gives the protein CASSYSQNEQYF.

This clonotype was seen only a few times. The CDR3 bases are TGTGCCAGCACCCCCGCGGGCAGCCACGAGCAGTACTTC. Amino acid sequence: CASTPAGSHEQYF. The chain combines TRBV6-1 with TRBJ2-7, with D possibly being TRBD2 (5 bases). The CDR3 consists of 13 residues. The ends were cut back, 7 bases at V and 5 bases at J, with 15 bases in the middle. The V gene's germline CDR1 is MNHNS and CDR2 SASEGT.

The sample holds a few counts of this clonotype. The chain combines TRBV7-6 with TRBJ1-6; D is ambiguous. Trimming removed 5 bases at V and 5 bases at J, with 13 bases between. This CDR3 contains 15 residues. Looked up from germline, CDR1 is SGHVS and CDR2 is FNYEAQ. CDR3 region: CASSPTGRNNSPLHF. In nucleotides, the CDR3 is TGTGCCAGCAGCCCTACCGGACGGAATAATTCACCCCTCCACTTT. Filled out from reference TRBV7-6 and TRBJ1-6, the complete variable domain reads GAGVSQSPRYKVTKRGQDVALRCDPISGHVSLYWYRQALGQGPEFLTYFNYEAQQDKSGLPNDRFSAERPEGSISTLTIQRTEQRDSAMYRCASSPTGRNNSPLHFGNGTRLTVT.

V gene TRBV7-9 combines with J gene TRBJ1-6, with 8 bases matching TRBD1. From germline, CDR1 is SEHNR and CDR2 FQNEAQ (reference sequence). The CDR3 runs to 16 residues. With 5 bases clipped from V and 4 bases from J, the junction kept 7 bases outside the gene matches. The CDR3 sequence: CASSPGQVDYNSPLHF. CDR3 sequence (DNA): TGTGCCAGCAGCCCGGGACAGGTCGATTATAATTCACCCCTCCACTTT.

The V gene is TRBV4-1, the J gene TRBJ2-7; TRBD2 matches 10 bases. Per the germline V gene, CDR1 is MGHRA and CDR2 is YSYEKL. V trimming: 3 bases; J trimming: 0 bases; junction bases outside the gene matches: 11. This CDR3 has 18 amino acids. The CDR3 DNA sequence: TGCGCCAGCAGCCAGGTTGGACTAGCGGTAACCTTCTCCTACGAGCAGTACTTC. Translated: CASSQVGLAVTFSYEQYF.

CDR3 loop: CASSHLGNSPLHF. The CDR3 nucleotides read TGTGCCAGCAGTCACCTGGGAAATTCACCCCTCCACTTT. The chain is built from TRBV2 and TRBJ1-6; no clear D. Trimming shortened V by 5 bases and J by 7 bases, and 9 bases separated the two germline ends. In germline, CDR1 is SNHLY, CDR2 FYNNEI. The CDR3 has 13 amino acids.